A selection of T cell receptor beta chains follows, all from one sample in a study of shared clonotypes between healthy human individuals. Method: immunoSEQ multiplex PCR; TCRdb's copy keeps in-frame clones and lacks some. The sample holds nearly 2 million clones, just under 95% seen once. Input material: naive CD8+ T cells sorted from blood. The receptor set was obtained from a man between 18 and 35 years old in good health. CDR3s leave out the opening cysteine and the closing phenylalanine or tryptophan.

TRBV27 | ASSFTPPGQGVDTQY
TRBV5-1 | ASSLGLAGFAGELF
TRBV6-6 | ASSGLMGGYEQY
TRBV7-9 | ASSPSLAGESYNEQF
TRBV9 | ASSLTDYNEQF
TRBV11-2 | ASSPEGESAGELF
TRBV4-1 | ASSPLPGVSSNQPQH
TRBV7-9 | ASSPTKTGSTEAF
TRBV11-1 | ASSVTGSFGPLH
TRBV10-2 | ASGGVGLSLQETQY
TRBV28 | ASTLTGWSAEAF
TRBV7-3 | ASSRSDHETYNEQF
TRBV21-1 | ASSNDRQTSGPPNSPLH
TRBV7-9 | ASSFTGFGLF
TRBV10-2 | ASSVSPYPGTDTQY
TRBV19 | ASSPSSGISTGELF
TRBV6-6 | ASESGTGARGPLH
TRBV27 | ASSLSDWTGIAYGYT
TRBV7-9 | ASSLGGGTQY
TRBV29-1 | SVETGDNTEAF
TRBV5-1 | ASSLGLAGEETQY
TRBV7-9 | ASSPRGDGYT
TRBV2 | ASRDQVTGYQETQY
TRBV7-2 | ASSLVTGGVNEQF
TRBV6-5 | ASSPRAKDTEAF
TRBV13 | ASSLGAGWGSKNIQY
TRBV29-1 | SGETGYDTEAF
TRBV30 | AWPPLRVALKGGELF
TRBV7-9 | ASSSQTGSPHYEQY
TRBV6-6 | ASSYSGGFGNTIY
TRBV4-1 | ASSQDPIRAEGWEKLF
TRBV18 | ASSPLAGGEDEQY
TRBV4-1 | ASSQESVGRDTQY
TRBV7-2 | ASSLGGASGYT
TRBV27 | ASSWDRNSPLH
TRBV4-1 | ASSQDPLAESYNEQF
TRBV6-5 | ASSSTGSNTEKLF
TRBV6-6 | ASNRDRDTDTQY
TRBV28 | ASSLGAVDGYT
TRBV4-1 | ASSQATGDLWNIQY
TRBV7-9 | ASSSYETGSYEQY
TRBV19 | ASSIDSPANYGYT
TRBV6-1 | ASSEALAGVHNEQF
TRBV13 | ASSLGLPDTQY
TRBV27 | ASSEGAVNTEAF